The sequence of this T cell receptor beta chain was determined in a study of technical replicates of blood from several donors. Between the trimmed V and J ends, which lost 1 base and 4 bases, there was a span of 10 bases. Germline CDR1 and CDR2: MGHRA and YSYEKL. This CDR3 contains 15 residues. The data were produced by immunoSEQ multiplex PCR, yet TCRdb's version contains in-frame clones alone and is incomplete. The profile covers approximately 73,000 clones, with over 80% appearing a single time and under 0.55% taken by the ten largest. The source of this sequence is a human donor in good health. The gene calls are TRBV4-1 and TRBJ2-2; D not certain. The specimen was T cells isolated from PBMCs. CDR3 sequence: CASSQAWSGTGELFF. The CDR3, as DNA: TGCGCCAGCAGCCAAGCTTGGTCGGGCACCGGGGAGCTGTTTTTT.